This is a list of T cell receptor beta chains from one sample in a study of beta chain features in type 1 diabetes. Data came from immunoSEQ multiplex PCR; TCRdb stores just in-frame clones and leaves some out. The sample has 150,000 to 200,000 clones, 6.5% to 10% seen once. The source material was central memory CD4+ T cells from blood. All receptors come from a woman aged 18-29 years with type 1 diabetes. The CDR3 runs from the conserved cysteine through the conserved F or W. D genes are given only for firm matches. Clone size, where shown, is once, few, many, or a class for clones that have expanded.

cdr3_nt cdr3_aa clone_size cdr3_length j_call d_call v_call
TGCGCCAGCAGCTTGGCGGTGCGCGGGAGTGGAGATACGCAGTATTTT CASSLAVRGSGDTQYF few 16 TRBJ2-3 TRBD2 TRBV5-1
TGTGCCAGCTCACCGGGGAGTTCAACTAACTATGGCTACACCTTC CASSPGSSTNYGYTF few 15 TRBJ1-2 - TRBV18
TGTGCCAGCACCACAGGGGGCGCTGGGGCCAACGTCCTGACTTTC CASTTGGAGANVLTF - 15 TRBJ2-6 TRBD1 TRBV2
TGCGCCAGCAGCCGGGATTTGGATACGCAGTATTTT CASSRDLDTQYF - 12 TRBJ2-3 - TRBV5-1
TGCGCCAGCAGCCAAGAGGGCTCTTCAGAGACCCAGTACTTC CASSQEGSSETQYF few 14 TRBJ2-5 - TRBV4-3
TGTGCCAGCAGGACAGGGGCGGATGGCTACACCTTC CASRTGADGYTF few 12 TRBJ1-2 TRBD1 TRBV6-6
TGTGCCAGCAGCTTAGCGACTAGCGGAAGCTACGAGCAGTACTTC CASSLATSGSYEQYF - 15 TRBJ2-7 TRBD2 TRBV7-2
TGTGCCAGCAGCTCGGGATACACAGATACGCAGTATTTT CASSSGYTDTQYF - 13 TRBJ2-3 - TRBV7-2
TGCGCCAGCAGAAAGGTGGAGGGCCACAATGAGCAGTTCTTC CASRKVEGHNEQFF - 14 TRBJ2-1 - TRBV5-1
TGTGCCAGCTCACCGGGGAATAGCGGTGGCGATACGCAGTATTTT CASSPGNSGGDTQYF - 15 TRBJ2-3 - TRBV18
TGCAGCGCCGGACAGGGGAGCAATCAGCCCCAGCATTTT CSAGQGSNQPQHF many 13 TRBJ1-5 TRBD1 TRBV29-1
TGTGCCAGCATAAAGCGGTTCACAGATACGCAGTATTTT CASIKRFTDTQYF few 13 TRBJ2-3 - TRBV9
TGTGCCAGCACATACACAGGGGGTGCTGAGCAGTTCTTC CASTYTGGAEQFF few 13 TRBJ2-1 TRBD1 TRBV2
TGCGCCAGCAGCCCACAGGGATTAGAGACCCAGTACTTC CASSPQGLETQYF - 13 TRBJ2-5 - TRBV10-2
TGTGCTAGCAGCTTGGGTGGCGGAGTGGAGACCCAGTACTTC CASSLGGGVETQYF few 14 TRBJ2-5 - TRBV7-7
TGTGCCAGCAGCCAAGATAGGGCTAGCCGAATCTACGAGCAGTACTTC CASSQDRASRIYEQYF few 16 TRBJ2-7 - TRBV4-2
TGTGCCAGCAGCTTATTATCGGGGTCCACTGAAGCTTTCTTT CASSLLSGSTEAFF few 14 TRBJ1-1 - TRBV7-2
TGCGCCAGCAGCTTGGCGGGACTAGCGTCGACCAATGAGCAGTTCTTC CASSLAGLASTNEQFF - 16 TRBJ2-1 TRBD2 TRBV5-1
TGTGCCAGCAGCTCAGGATCCGGCTACTACGAGCAGTACTTC CASSSGSGYYEQYF - 14 TRBJ2-7 - TRBV6-5
TGTGCCAGCTGGAGCTGGGAAGAGACCCAGTACTTC CASWSWEETQYF few 12 TRBJ2-5 - TRBV27
TGTGCCAGCAGTTCCACCGGGACCAGCGGGAGAGCGCAGTACTTC CASSSTGTSGRAQYF - 15 TRBJ2-7 TRBD2 TRBV28
TGTGCCTGGAGTATGGGGGAGCGGGGGCAGTTCTTC CAWSMGERGQFF few 12 TRBJ2-1 TRBD2 TRBV30
TGTGCCAGCAGTCGGGACTATGGCTACACCTTC CASSRDYGYTF few 11 TRBJ1-2 - TRBV28
TGTGCCAGCAGTTTCGGGACTGGGGGACAGACCCAGTACTTC CASSFGTGGQTQYF - 14 TRBJ2-5 - TRBV6-5
TGTGCCAGCAGCTTGGCGGGAGAAAACAATTCACCCCTCCACTTT CASSLAGENNSPLHF once 15 TRBJ1-6 - TRBV7-6
TGTGCCAGCTCACCACTAGCGGGGGGACAAGAGACCCAGTACTTC CASSPLAGGQETQYF few 15 TRBJ2-5 TRBD2 TRBV18
TGTGCCAGCAGTTCGGAGGACTACAATGAGCAGTTCTTC CASSSEDYNEQFF few 13 TRBJ2-1 - TRBV6-6
TGCGCCAGCAGCCGCGACGAGGGGGCCCCCGGGGAGCTGTTTTTT CASSRDEGAPGELFF many 15 TRBJ2-2 TRBD1 TRBV4-3
TGTGCTAGTGGCTTGGGGACTCATGGCTACACCTTC CASGLGTHGYTF few 12 TRBJ1-2 - TRBV12-5
TGTGCCAGCAGTTTAAACAGGGGGAACACTGAAGCTTTCTTT CASSLNRGNTEAFF - 14 TRBJ1-1 TRBD1 TRBV27
TGTGCCACCGAAGCCCAGGACAGGGTCGGTGATACGCAGTATTTT CATEAQDRVGDTQYF - 15 TRBJ2-3 TRBD1 TRBV10-3
TGTGCCAGCAGCTTGGAGCCTAACACTGAAGCTTTCTTT CASSLEPNTEAFF few 13 TRBJ1-1 - TRBV7-9
TGTGCCAGCAGTTTATCAGGAAGGGGTGACACCTTC CASSLSGRGDTF few 12 TRBJ1-2 - TRBV28
TGCGCCAGCAGCGTGAGAGGGTCTGGGGCCAACGTCCTGACTTTC CASSVRGSGANVLTF - 15 TRBJ2-6 - TRBV5-1
TGTGCCAGCAGCTTACCGGCGGGGGGTAAGGGCGAGCAGTACTTC CASSLPAGGKGEQYF - 15 TRBJ2-7 TRBD2 TRBV7-6
TGTGCCAGCAGCTCACTGGGCCAGCCCCAGCATTTT CASSSLGQPQHF few 12 TRBJ1-5 - TRBV7-9